What follows describes a single T cell receptor (beta chain). The antigen remains unidentified. This specimen comes from a study of cytomegalovirus exposure and HLA in healthy donors. Findings and caveats of the study: Investigators reported 150 to 200 TCR beta chains as tied to cytomegalovirus.

Clones were read by immunoSEQ multiplex PCR, and TCRdb kept only the in-frame ones, dropping some. Here the sample spans a few hundred thousand clones, about nine tenths being singletons. The trim removed 7 bases at V and 5 bases at J, leaving 6 bases unmatched. The CDR3 consists of 14 residues. Looked up from germline, CDR1 is MNHNS and CDR2 is SASEGT. This chain connects TRBV6-1 to TRBJ2-2; TRBD1 aligns across 8 bases. This receptor was identified in a woman between 18 and 30 years old in good health and CMV-seronegative. Specimen: PBMCs. The CDR3 reads CASTGQDSTGELFF. CDR3 nucleotide sequence: TGTGCCAGCACGGGACAGGATAGTACCGGGGAGCTGTTTTTT.